One sample yielded the 25 T cell receptor beta chains listed below, sequenced in a study of CD8 T cells in Susac syndrome. RNA, at about 0.45 to 1 ug, was reverse transcribed with random hexamers. TCRdb recomputed calls from the immunoSEQ multiplex PCR reads with MiXCR, one row per CDR3 protein. This table holds about 76,000 distinct CDR3 sequences, around nine tenths found once. Sequences were obtained from CD8+ T cells from PBMCs. These receptors were taken from a human donor with multiple sclerosis.

The chain couples TRBV3-1 to TRBJ1-4; D uncertain. This CDR3 has 16 residues. CDR1 is LGHDT, CDR2 YNNKEL, per germline (reference sequence). Trimming pared 1 base from V and 7 bases from J, leaving 16 bases between. CDR3 in DNA: TGTGCCAGCAGCCAAGGAGCGGGTTGGTGGATTGAAAAACTGTTTTTT. Translation: CASSQGAGWWIEKLFF.

V gene TRBV5-1 combines with J gene TRBJ2-2; D is perhaps TRBD1 (6 bases). V was pared by 0 bases and J by 5 bases, with 11 bases between. CDR3 length: 15 amino acids. From germline, CDR1 is SGHRS and CDR2 YFSETQ. Here the CDR3 DNA reads TGCGCCAGCAGCTTGGGTACCAGGGGAACCGGGGAGCTGTTTTTT. This gives the protein CASSLGTRGTGELFF.

V is TRBV19 and J is TRBJ1-1; 11 bases map to TRBD1. Per germline, CDR1 LNHDA and CDR2 SQIVND (reference sequence). This CDR3 contains 15 residues. V shed 3 bases and J 5 bases; nucleotides not matched to a gene: 5. The CDR3 is CASSIGQGAKTEAFF. As DNA, the CDR3 is TGTGCCAGTAGTATTGGACAGGGGGCGAAGACTGAAGCTTTCTTT.

This sequence joins TRBV5-4 and TRBJ2-7, with TRBD2 matching 13 bases. CDR1 is SGHNT and CDR2 is YYREEE in the germline V gene (reference sequence). This CDR3 region has 17 residues. With 4 bases clipped from V and 3 bases from J, the junction kept 10 bases outside the gene matches. The chain's CDR3 is CASSKLAGGNLHYEQYF. DNA of the CDR3: TGTGCCAGCAGCAAACTAGCGGGGGGGAACCTACACTACGAGCAGTACTTC.

The chain carries TRBV12-3 or TRBV12-4 and TRBJ2-1; TRBD2 matches 9 bases. V was clipped by 5 bases and J by 6 bases; unmatched bases: 11. The CDR3 is made up of 16 amino acids. The CDR3 nucleotides are TGTGCCAGCAGTCTAGACGCGGGAGGGCCCGTCAATGAGCAGTTCTTC. Translation gives CASSLDAGGPVNEQFF.

This clonotype came up once. The chain is built from TRBV27 and TRBJ2-7; 7 nucleotides align to TRBD1. CDR3 size: 14 residues. The trim removed 3 bases at V and 3 bases at J, leaving 5 bases unmatched. Germline V gene lookup returns CDR1 MNHEY and CDR2 SMNVEV (reference sequence). The CDR3 spells CASSFHRGGYEQYF. In nucleotides, the CDR3 is TGTGCCAGCAGTTTCCACAGGGGTGGCTACGAGCAGTACTTC.

The chain recombines TRBV5-6 with TRBJ2-7; the match to TRBD2 covers 11 bases. Germline loops: CDR1 SGHDT, CDR2 YYEEEE. The CDR3 totals 14 residues. Trimming took 4 bases from V and 0 from J; bases not matched to a gene: 0. The CDR3 sequence: CASSGLAGSYEQYF. The CDR3 coding sequence is TGTGCCAGCAGCGGACTAGCGGGCTCCTACGAGCAGTACTTC.

The chain carries TRBV9 and TRBJ2-1, with 7 nucleotides matching TRBD2. Germline lookup yields CDR1 SGDLS and CDR2 YYNGEE. V was pared by 4 bases and J by 8 bases, with 15 bases of the junction left unmatched. There are 16 residues in the CDR3. CDR3 amino acids: CASSSEGGGGADEQFF. The CDR3 DNA is TGTGCCAGCAGCTCAGAGGGTGGCGGGGGAGCGGATGAGCAGTTCTTC.

This rearrangement joins TRBV25-1 to TRBJ1-2; 9 bases are a match to TRBD1. The J segment lost 8 bases and the V segment lost 5 bases, leaving 9 bases of the junction unmatched. Germline V lookup: CDR1 MGHDK, CDR2 SYGVNS. The CDR3 is 14 amino acids. CDR3 in DNA: TGTGCCAGCAGTCCCGGGACAGGGATAGGGGGCTACACCTTC. Translation: CASSPGTGIGGYTF.

This rearrangement joins TRBV2 to TRBJ2-1; D is unclear. The ends were cut back, 11 bases at V and 8 bases at J, with 10 bases in the middle. CDR1 SNHLY and CDR2 FYNNEI come from the germline V gene. The CDR3 has 10 amino acids. CDR3 loop: CASGPYEQFF. The CDR3 coding sequence is TGTGCCTCAGGACCCTATGAGCAGTTCTTC.

The chain joins TRBV19 to TRBJ1-5; TRBD1 is a possible D gene (5 bases). Per the germline V gene, CDR1 is LNHDA and CDR2 is SQIVND (reference sequence). The CDR3 spans 14 residues. V was shortened by 5 bases and J by 1 base, with 9 bases between the two germline ends. CDR3 sequence (DNA): TGTGCCAGTAGTCCGACAGTGAGCAATCAGCCCCAGCATTTT. Translation gives CASSPTVSNQPQHF. Together with reference TRBV19 and TRBJ1-5, the CDR3 gives the full variable domain: DGGITQSPKYLFRKEGQNVTLSCEQNLNHDAMYWYRQDPGQGLRLIYYSQIVNDFQKGDIAEGYSVSREKKESFPLTVTSAQKNPTAFYLCASSPTVSNQPQHFGDGTRLSIL.

The chain carries TRBV27 and TRBJ2-2, with a weak D call TRBD1 (6 bases). CDR1 and CDR2 from the germline V gene are MNHEY and SMNVEV (reference sequence). The CDR3 extends over 13 amino acids. Trimming pared 2 bases from V and 5 bases from J, leaving 6 bases between. In DNA form, the CDR3 reads TGTGCCAGCAGTTTACAGGGGACCGGGGAGCTGTTTTTT. Residues: CASSLQGTGELFF.

The chain recombines TRBV28 with TRBJ1-5; D is unclear. The V and J ends lost 2 bases and 1 base respectively, with 12 bases between them. Germline CDR1 reads MDHEN; CDR2 reads SYDVKM. The CDR3 has 16 residues. The DNA for the CDR3 is TGTGCCAGCAGTTTAAGGGATGCCTGGAGCAATCAGCCCCAGCATTTT. Translated: CASSLRDAWSNQPQHF.

The chain carries TRBV18 and TRBJ1-4; D uncertain. CDR3 size: 19 residues. V was clipped by 2 bases and J by 0 bases, with 19 bases between them. Germline V gene data show CDR1 as KGHSH and CDR2 as LQKENI. In DNA, the CDR3 is TGTGCCAGCTCACCAAAACGTCGCAAAAGGCGTGCAACTAATGAAAAACTGTTTTTT. Translating gives CASSPKRRKRRATNEKLFF.

J is TRBJ1-4 and V is TRBV11-2; D unresolved. The CDR3 spans 12 residues. V dropped 5 bases and J dropped 4 bases, with 5 bases sitting between them. Germline CDR1 SGHAT, CDR2 FQNNGV. The CDR3 loop is CASSPVNEKLFF. DNA for the CDR3: TGTGCCAGCAGCCCAGTTAATGAAAAACTGTTTTTT.

The chain links TRBV4-1 to TRBJ1-1; possible D gene TRBD1, 6 bases. The germline V gene has CDR1 MGHRA and CDR2 YSYEKL. This CDR3 region has 15 residues. V lost 2 bases and J 0 bases, leaving 10 bases between the germline ends. Here the CDR3 DNA reads TGCGCCAGCAGCCAAAAGGACAGCATGAACACTGAAGCTTTCTTT. This gives the protein CASSQKDSMNTEAFF.

The V gene is TRBV5-1, the J gene TRBJ2-1; 9 bases are a match to TRBD2. The V segment lost 7 bases and the J segment 5 bases; nucleotides outside the gene matches: 7. The CDR3 contains 14 residues. The V gene's germline CDR1 is SGHRS and CDR2 YFSETQ. The CDR3 protein is CASCGGGINNEQFF. CDR3 in DNA: TGCGCCAGCTGCGGGGGGGGGATCAACAATGAGCAGTTCTTC.

This chain connects TRBV2 to TRBJ2-1; 8 bases map to TRBD2. V lost 6 bases to trimming and J lost 4 bases; unmatched junction nucleotides: 5. Germline loops: CDR1 SNHLY, CDR2 FYNNEI. This CDR3 is built from 14 residues. Here the CDR3 reads CASRVGGAYNEQFF. CDR3 nucleotides: TGTGCCAGCAGAGTCGGGGGGGCGTACAATGAGCAGTTCTTC.

The J gene is TRBJ2-7, the V gene TRBV29-1; 7 nucleotides align to TRBD1. CDR1 and CDR2 from the germline V gene are SQVTM and ANQGSEA. The V and J ends lost 0 bases and 3 bases, in that order; junction bases with no gene match: 5. The CDR3 contains 14 residues. CDR3 sequence (DNA): TGCAGCGTTGAAGAAGGGGGCCCAGACTACGAGCAGTACTTC. This codes for CSVEEGGPDYEQYF.

J is TRBJ1-5 and V is TRBV7-9; D not resolved. The CDR3 is 16 residues long. Deletions cut 5 bases from V and 0 bases from J, with 14 bases between. Germline lookup yields CDR1 SEHNR and CDR2 FQNEAQ (reference sequence). CDR3 protein: CASSAGPLYSNQPQHF. The CDR3 DNA reads TGTGCCAGCAGCGCGGGTCCTCTTTATAGCAATCAGCCCCAGCATTTT.

This clonotype has only one observation. The V gene is TRBV27, the J gene TRBJ2-5, with TRBD2 matching 7 bases. Germline CDR1 and CDR2: MNHEY and SMNVEV (reference sequence). CDR3 size: 17 residues. Trimming took 7 bases from V and 0 from J; bases not matched to a gene: 14. The CDR3 sequence is CASTASGLIWYQETQYF. DNA for the CDR3: TGTGCCAGCACTGCTAGCGGTTTGATTTGGTACCAAGAGACCCAGTACTTC.

The J gene is TRBJ1-2, the V gene TRBV3-1; D is undetermined. There are 18 residues in the CDR3. The germline V gene has CDR1 LGHDT and CDR2 YNNKEL (reference sequence). Trimming stripped 1 base from V and 0 bases from J, with 18 bases between. CDR3 in DNA: TGTGCCAGCAGCCAAGCGATTAATAGAACAGTTCCTAACTATGGCTACACCTTC. Amino acids: CASSQAINRTVPNYGYTF.

The rearrangement uses TRBV27 and TRBJ2-7; 14 bases align to TRBD2. Germline-derived CDR1 and CDR2 are MNHEY and SMNVEV (reference sequence). The CDR3 consists of 16 residues. Trimming at V came to 2 bases and at J to 3 bases, leaving 3 bases not matched to a gene. This CDR3 reads CASSLRGTSGSYEQYF. CDR3 bases: TGTGCCAGCAGTTTAAGGGGGACTAGCGGGAGCTACGAGCAGTACTTC.

The chain recombines TRBV14 with TRBJ2-3, with D unclear. CDR1 SGHDN and CDR2 FVKESK come from the germline V gene. V lost 5 bases and J lost 3, with 9 bases in between. This CDR3 comprises 13 residues. The chain's CDR3 is CASSTGSTDTQYF. The CDR3 DNA is TGTGCCAGCAGCACGGGCAGTACAGATACGCAGTATTTT.

The CDR3 protein is CASSSYPSSVAGDTDTQYF. DNA of the CDR3: TGTGCCAGCAGTTCATACCCCTCGTCCGTGGCGGGAGACACAGATACGCAGTATTTT. The V and J genes are TRBV28 and TRBJ2-3; 7 nucleotides align to TRBD2. Per germline, CDR1 MDHEN and CDR2 SYDVKM. CDR3 length: 19 amino acids. Trimming took 4 bases from V and 2 from J; bases not matched to a gene: 18.